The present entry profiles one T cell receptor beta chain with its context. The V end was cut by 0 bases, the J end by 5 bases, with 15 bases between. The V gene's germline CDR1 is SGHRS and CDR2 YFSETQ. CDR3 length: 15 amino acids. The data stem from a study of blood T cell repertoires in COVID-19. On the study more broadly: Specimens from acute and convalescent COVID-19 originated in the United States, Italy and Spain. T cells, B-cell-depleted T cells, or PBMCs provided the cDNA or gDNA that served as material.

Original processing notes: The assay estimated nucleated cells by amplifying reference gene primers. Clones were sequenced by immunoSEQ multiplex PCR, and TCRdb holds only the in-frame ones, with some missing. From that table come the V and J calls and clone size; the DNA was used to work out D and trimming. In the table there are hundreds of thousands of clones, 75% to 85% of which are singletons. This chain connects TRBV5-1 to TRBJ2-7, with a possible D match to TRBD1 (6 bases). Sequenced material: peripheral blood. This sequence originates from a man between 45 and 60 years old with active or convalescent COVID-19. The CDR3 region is CASSLEDRSVNEQYF. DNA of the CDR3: TGCGCCAGCAGCTTGGAAGACAGGTCAGTTAACGAGCAGTACTTC.